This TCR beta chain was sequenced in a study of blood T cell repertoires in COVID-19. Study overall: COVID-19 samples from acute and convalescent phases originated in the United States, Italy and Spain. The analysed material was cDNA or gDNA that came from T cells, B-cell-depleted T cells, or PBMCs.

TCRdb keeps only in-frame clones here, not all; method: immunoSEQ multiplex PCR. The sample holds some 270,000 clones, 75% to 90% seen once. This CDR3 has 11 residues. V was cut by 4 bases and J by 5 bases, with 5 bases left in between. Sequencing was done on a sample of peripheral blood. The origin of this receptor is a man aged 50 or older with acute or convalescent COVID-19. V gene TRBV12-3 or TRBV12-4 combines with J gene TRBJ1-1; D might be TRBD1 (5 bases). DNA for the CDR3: TGTGCCAGCAGTTACAGGACTGAAGCTTTCTTT. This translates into CASSYRTEAFF.